This is a list of T cell receptor beta chains from one sample in a study of memory CD4+ T cells and cytomegalovirus serostatus. Using immunoSEQ multiplex PCR, the repertoire was profiled, and TCRdb retains in-frame clones only, with some absent. This table holds roughly 60,000 clones, 60% to 80% found once. Sequencing was done on a sample of memory CD4+ T cells from blood. The origin of the receptors is an adult in good health and CMV-seronegative. CDR3s include the opening cysteine and the closing phenylalanine or tryptophan. The D gene is left open where the match is weak. The size entry is marked missing in some rows and otherwise reads once, few, many or a size class.

j_call v_call clone_size d_call cdr3_aa cdr3_nt
TRBJ2-7 TRBV6-5 NA TRBD1 CATAGQGNDEQYF TGTGCCACAGCGGGACAGGGAAACGACGAGCAGTACTTC
TRBJ1-2 TRBV28 NA TRBD1 CASSLGTAGSYGYTF TGTGCCAGCAGTTTAGGGACAGCGGGGAGCTATGGCTACACCTTC
TRBJ2-7 TRBV5-1 once NA CASSLYGLSDSYEQYF TGCGCCAGCAGCTTATACGGGCTATCAGACTCCTACGAGCAGTACTTC
TRBJ1-2 TRBV19 few TRBD1 CASSIVFGDRNYGYTF TGTGCCAGTAGTATAGTTTTCGGGGACAGGAACTATGGCTACACCTTC
TRBJ2-5 TRBV29-1 NA NA CSVGTTRETQYF TGCAGCGTCGGGACCACGAGGGAGACCCAGTACTTC
TRBJ1-2 TRBV7-9 NA NA CASSPGAANGYTF TGTGCCAGCAGCCCCGGCGCCGCGAATGGCTACACCTTC
TRBJ2-7 TRBV7-9 NA TRBD2 CASSLWGGRENEQYF TGTGCCAGCAGCTTATGGGGCGGGAGGGAAAACGAGCAGTACTTC
TRBJ2-2 TRBV30 once NA CAWSVTGSTGELFF TGTGCCTGGAGTGTAACAGGGTCCACCGGGGAGCTGTTTTTT
TRBJ2-5 TRBV15 NA NA CATSRGTWETQYF TGTGCCACCAGCAGAGGGACATGGGAGACCCAGTACTTC
TRBJ1-3 TRBV6-5 NA NA CASSYSLRSGNTIYF TGTGCCAGCAGTTACTCGCTCCGCTCTGGAAACACCATATATTTT
TRBJ2-7 TRBV7-8 NA NA CASIAGQGVGEQYF TGTGCCAGCATCGCGGGGCAGGGGGTTGGCGAGCAGTACTTC
TRBJ2-3 TRBV7-8 NA TRBD2 CASSAGLAGGDTQYF TGTGCCAGCAGCGCGGGACTAGCGGGAGGGGATACGCAGTATTTT
TRBJ1-4 TRBV5-1 NA NA CASSLGIGTTNEKLFF TGCGCCAGCAGCCTGGGCATAGGAACAACTAATGAAAAACTGTTTTTT
TRBJ1-1 TRBV5-1 NA TRBD1 CASSLRDRASNTEAFF TGCGCCAGCAGCTTAAGGGACAGGGCTTCGAACACTGAAGCTTTCTTT
TRBJ2-1 TRBV7-3 NA NA CASSQMAGSDEQFF TGTGCCAGCAGCCAAATGGCGGGATCTGATGAGCAGTTCTTC
TRBJ2-1 TRBV10-3 NA TRBD2 CAIRMTSGEYNEQFF TGTGCCATCAGGATGACTAGCGGGGAGTACAATGAGCAGTTCTTC
TRBJ1-2 TRBV19 NA NA CASSIDNRDPYGYTF TGTGCCAGTAGTATAGACAACAGGGACCCCTATGGCTACACCTTC
TRBJ1-2 TRBV5-4 NA TRBD1 CASSPGQARAYGYTF TGTGCCAGCAGCCCGGGACAGGCCAGGGCGTATGGCTACACCTTC
TRBJ2-6 TRBV6-5 NA TRBD2 CASRSGSAGANVLTF TGTGCCAGCCGAAGCGGGAGTGCTGGGGCCAACGTCCTGACTTTC
TRBJ2-7 TRBV5-1 NA NA CASSFDYEQYF TGCGCCAGCAGCTTTGACTACGAGCAGTACTTC
TRBJ2-7 TRBV29-1 NA TRBD1 CSVETGMGEQYF TGCAGCGTTGAGACAGGGATGGGGGAGCAGTACTTC
TRBJ1-5 TRBV30 NA TRBD1 CAWSTLTGGGQPQHF TGTGCCTGGAGTACTCTAACAGGGGGAGGCCAGCCCCAGCATTTT
TRBJ2-3 TRBV10-2 few NA CASRQGSVSDTQYF TGCGCCAGCAGGCAGGGGTCGGTTTCAGATACGCAGTATTTT
TRBJ1-5 TRBV6-1 NA NA CASSDGGYNQPQHF TGTGCCAGCAGTGATGGAGGGTATAATCAGCCCCAGCATTTT
TRBJ2-7 TRBV7-9 NA NA CASSPWRGSSYEQYF TGTGCCAGCAGCCCTTGGAGGGGTAGCTCCTACGAGCAGTACTTC
TRBJ1-4 TRBV5-5 NA TRBD1 CASSFTGGYEKLFF TGTGCCAGCAGCTTTACAGGGGGCTATGAAAAACTGTTTTTT
TRBJ2-1 TRBV4-1 NA TRBD1 CASSPLTGTGTFF TGCGCCAGCAGCCCCCTCACCGGGACAGGGACGTTCTTC
TRBJ2-7 TRBV6-1 NA NA CASSEWVRGSEQYF TGTGCCAGCAGTGAATGGGTCAGGGGAAGCGAGCAGTACTTC
TRBJ2-5 TRBV29-1 NA NA CSVEAGGPDRGVRETQYF TGCAGCGTTGAAGCGGGGGGTCCAGACAGGGGCGTTCGAGAGACCCAGTACTTC
TRBJ2-2 TRBV5-5 NA TRBD1 CASSPQGADTGELFF TGTGCCAGCAGCCCACAGGGGGCCGACACCGGGGAGCTGTTTTTT
TRBJ1-6 TRBV5-1 NA NA CASSLGAFSSPLHF TGCGCCAGCAGCTTGGGGGCTTTTAGTTCACCCCTCCACTTT
TRBJ1-2 TRBV5-8 NA NA CASSYSTGPTF TGTGCCAGCAGCTACTCGACAGGCCCCACCTTC
TRBJ1-3 TRBV10-3 NA TRBD1 CAIRSDRGGNTIYF TGTGCCATCAGGTCTGACAGGGGGGGAAACACCATATATTTT
TRBJ2-7 TRBV7-9 NA NA CASSSLGTENYEQYF TGTGCCAGCAGCTCTTTGGGCACGGAAAACTACGAGCAGTACTTC
TRBJ1-4 TRBV7-8 once NA CASSFRGNEKLFF TGTGCCAGCAGCTTTCGGGGTAATGAAAAACTGTTTTTT
TRBJ2-1 TRBV11-1 NA TRBD2 CASSSYGTSGDNEQFF TGTGCCAGCAGCTCGTACGGGACTAGCGGGGACAATGAGCAGTTCTTC
TRBJ2-2 TRBV2 once NA CASSAANTGELFF TGTGCCAGCAGTGCTGCGAACACCGGGGAGCTGTTTTTT
TRBJ2-5 TRBV5-4 NA NA CASSWEDQETQYF TGTGCCAGCAGCTGGGAAGACCAAGAGACCCAGTACTTC
TRBJ1-6 TRBV9 NA NA CASSVQDEGNTPLHF TGTGCCAGCAGCGTCCAGGACGAAGGAAATACACCCCTCCACTTT
TRBJ1-2 TRBV29-1 NA NA CSVVLAGAARYTF TGCAGCGTTGTACTGGCTGGGGCCGCCCGATACACCTTC
TRBJ2-1 TRBV18 NA TRBD1 CASSIGTGSYNEQFF TGTGCCAGCTCCATTGGGACAGGGTCTTACAATGAGCAGTTCTTC
TRBJ2-7 TRBV10-3 once NA CAIRGVKVASSHEQYF TGTGCCATCAGGGGGGTGAAGGTGGCTAGTAGCCACGAGCAGTACTTC